This T cell receptor (beta chain) was observed in a study of T cells after posttransplantation cyclophosphamide. Study findings and constraints: Recipient CMV seropositivity and CMV reactivation strongly tracked TRB clonality.

CDR3 length: 15 residues. From germline, CDR1 is KGHSH and CDR2 LQKENI. V lost 1 base and J 4 bases, leaving 11 bases between the germline ends. Profiled with immunoSEQ multiplex PCR; TCRdb holds only in-frame clones, not every one. The sample has just under 20,000 clones; about 90% are singletons. Note on this clone: Its antigen is undetermined.

Cyclophosphamide on days +3 and +4 followed busulfan-fludarabine conditioning and a marrow graft. The material sequenced was PBMCs, taken after allogeneic stem cell transplant with posttransplant cyclophosphamide. This receptor was identified in a female patient in her forties who received an allogeneic stem cell transplant from a related donor, was CMV-positive, and had no GVHD. The T cells may partly be graft donor cells. The J gene is TRBJ1-5, the V gene TRBV18, with D possibly TRBD1 on 5 matching bases. As DNA, the CDR3 is TGTGCCAGCTCACCACAGGGACGGGGGAATCAGCCCCAGCATTTT. Its translation: CASSPQGRGNQPQHF.